These 20 T cell receptor beta chains share one sample of origin, sequenced in a study of blood T cell repertoires in COVID-19. Clones were sequenced by immunoSEQ multiplex PCR, and TCRdb holds only the in-frame ones, with some missing. This sample has roughly 120,000 clones, with approximately 85% found just once. Sample: peripheral blood. The receptors derive from a woman aged 80 or older with COVID-19, enrolled during active disease.

In this sample, this clone turned up a few times. The chain combines TRBV5-1 with TRBJ2-7, with 8 nucleotides matching TRBD1. This CDR3 region has 14 residues. Germline V gene lookup returns CDR1 SGHRS and CDR2 YFSETQ. V was clipped by 7 bases and J by 2 bases; unmatched bases: 8. In nucleotides, the CDR3 is TGCGCCAGCGCTTCCGGGACAGGCCCCTACGAGCAGTACTTC. Its protein is CASASGTGPYEQYF. The full variable domain, in which reference TRBV5-1 and TRBJ2-7 provide the parts outside the CDR3, is KAGVTQTPRYLIKTRGQQVTLSCSPISGHRSVSWYQQTPGQGLQFLFEYFSETQRNKGNFPGRFSGRQFSNSRSEMNVSTLELGDSALYLCASASGTGPYEQYFGPGTRLTVT.

This sequence joins TRBV5-1 and TRBJ2-5, with D hard to call. The V end lost 2 bases, the J end lost 5 bases, and 10 bases lay between the germline ends. The germline CDR1 and CDR2 sequences are SGHRS and YFSETQ. CDR3 size: 13 residues. This CDR3 reads CASSLLGRETQYF. For the CDR3, the DNA is TGCGCCAGCAGCTTACTCGGTCGGGAGACCCAGTACTTC.

The chain employs TRBV6-2 or TRBV6-3 and TRBJ1-5; 8 bases are shared with TRBD1. Germline V lookup: CDR1 MNHEY, CDR2 SVGEGT. This CDR3 is built from 15 residues. After removal of 6 bases from V and 10 bases from J, the junction contained 14 bases not matched to a gene. The CDR3 loop reads CASSQGAGGLGPQHF. CDR3 bases: TGTGCCAGCAGCCAAGGGGCAGGGGGCCTAGGACCCCAGCATTTT.

The chain links TRBV5-5 to TRBJ2-7, with 10 bases lining up with TRBD2. CDR3 size: 14 residues. Looked up from germline, CDR1 is SGHKS and CDR2 is YYEKEE (reference sequence). Trimming at V came to 4 bases and at J to 3 bases, leaving 4 bases not matched to a gene. The CDR3, as DNA: TGTGCCAGCAGCCAGACTAGCGGGTACTACGAGCAGTACTTC. As protein: CASSQTSGYYEQYF.

The chain employs TRBV5-1 and TRBJ2-3; no firm D call. Trimming stripped 0 bases from V and 5 bases from J, with 10 bases between. From germline, CDR1 is SGHRS and CDR2 YFSETQ. The CDR3 has 14 residues. CDR3 loop: CASSLASVIDTQYF. The CDR3 region has the DNA TGCGCCAGCAGCTTGGCGTCAGTAATAGATACGCAGTATTTT.

This rearrangement joins TRBV4-3 to TRBJ2-7; a weak D match, TRBD1 (5 bases). V was cut by 6 bases and J by 0 bases, with 15 bases left in between. The CDR3 has 15 residues. Germline lookup yields CDR1 LGHNA and CDR2 YSLEER. The CDR3 reads CASRQSATDSYEQYF. CDR3 nucleotide sequence: TGCGCCAGCAGGCAATCCGCGACAGACTCCTACGAGCAGTACTTC.

V gene TRBV10-3 combines with J gene TRBJ2-3; 8 bases line up with TRBD2. V gave up 4 bases and J gave up 5 bases; unmatched junction bases: 11. The germline gives CDR1 ENHRY, CDR2 SYGVKD. The CDR3 is made up of 16 amino acids. CDR3 in amino acids: CAISGISGGRGDTQYF. CDR3 bases: TGTGCCATCAGTGGAATCTCGGGAGGGCGGGGAGATACGCAGTATTTT.

The chain links TRBV11-1 to TRBJ2-1; D is undetermined. The V and J ends lost 1 base and 0 bases respectively, with 10 bases between them. This CDR3 has 16 amino acids. Germline V gives CDR1 SGHAT, CDR2 FQDESV (reference sequence). In DNA form, the CDR3 reads TGTGCCAGCAGCTTAGACGAGGCCGTCTCCTACAATGAGCAGTTCTTC. Its translation is CASSLDEAVSYNEQFF.

The V call is TRBV11-2, the J call TRBJ1-1; no definite D call. V lost 5 bases, J lost 7 bases, and 11 bases lay in between. The CDR3 sequence is 12 residues long. Germline V lookup: CDR1 SGHAT, CDR2 FQNNGV. CDR3: CASSQVGVEAFF. The DNA for the CDR3 is TGTGCCAGCAGCCAGGTGGGAGTTGAAGCTTTCTTT.

The chain carries TRBV7-2 and TRBJ2-7, with TRBD1 matching over 7 bases. The CDR3 is made up of 14 amino acids. Germline V gives CDR1 SGHTA, CDR2 FQGNSA. J lost 3 bases, V lost 2 bases, and 4 bases had no gene match. CDR3 nucleotide sequence: TGTGCCAGCAGCTTAACCGGGACAGTCTACGAGCAGTACTTC. Protein: CASSLTGTVYEQYF.

This chain uses TRBV12-3 or TRBV12-4 with TRBJ1-1; a possible D gene is TRBD1 (6 bases). The CDR3 has 13 amino acids. The V gene lost 2 bases and the J gene lost 7 bases, with 11 bases spanning the gap. The CDR3 DNA follows: TGTGCCAGCAGTTTATCAGGGGCCCATGAAGCTTTCTTT. It specifies CASSLSGAHEAFF.

The chain has TRBV5-1 and TRBJ2-5; weak D call: TRBD1 (5 bases). This CDR3 has 14 amino acids. Germline V gene lookup returns CDR1 SGHRS and CDR2 YFSETQ. Trimming took off 2 bases at V and 2 bases at J, with 10 bases between the two ends. The chain's CDR3 is CASSLATAQETQYF. The CDR3 bases are TGCGCCAGCAGCTTAGCGACAGCACAAGAGACCCAGTACTTC.

The chain has TRBV3-1 (or the pseudogene TRBV3-2) and TRBJ2-2; D is uncertain. The CDR3 is 11 amino acids. Trimming removed 7 bases at V and 7 bases at J, with 7 bases between. CDR1 and CDR2 from the germline V gene are LGHDT and YNNKEL (reference sequence). CDR3 region: CASTVNGELFF. CDR3 nucleotide sequence: TGTGCCAGCACGGTGAACGGGGAGCTGTTTTTT.

The chain is built from TRBV5-1 and TRBJ2-7; TRBD2 aligns across 9 bases. This CDR3 is built from 15 residues. Germline CDR1 SGHRS, CDR2 YFSETQ. The junction had 7 bases not matched to a gene; V was cut back by 2 bases and J by 4 bases. The CDR3 loop reads CASSFAGGETYEQYF. The CDR3 DNA is TGCGCCAGCAGCTTCGCGGGAGGGGAAACTTACGAGCAGTACTTC.

The chain employs TRBV9 and TRBJ2-3, with 8 bases aligning to TRBD2. V gave up 0 bases and J gave up 4 bases; unmatched junction bases: 4. This CDR3 has 15 residues. Per germline, CDR1 SGDLS and CDR2 YYNGEE. In DNA form, the CDR3 reads TGTGCCAGCAGCGTAGACCGGGAGGGGGCAGATACGCAGTATTTT. This encodes CASSVDREGADTQYF.

The rearrangement joins TRBV14 to TRBJ2-7, with 13 positions matching TRBD2. Trimming took 2 bases from V and 4 from J; bases not matched to a gene: 8. CDR1 is SGHDN and CDR2 is FVKESK in the germline V gene. This CDR3 contains 17 residues. CDR3 bases: TGTGCCAGCAGCCAACCCCCGTGGACTAGCGGGAGTTACGAGCAGTACTTC. This codes for CASSQPPWTSGSYEQYF.

This rearrangement joins TRBV14 to TRBJ1-2; 7 positions agree with TRBD1. Germline-derived CDR1 and CDR2 are SGHDN and FVKESK. Germline trimming cut 4 bases from V and 5 bases from J; bases unmatched to any gene: 4. The length of the CDR3 is 13 residues. The CDR3 loop reads CASSLGQAYGYTF. In nucleotides, the CDR3 is TGTGCCAGCAGCCTAGGACAGGCGTATGGCTACACCTTC.

The chain combines TRBV6-2 or TRBV6-3 with TRBJ2-3; possible D gene TRBD2, 5 bases. The germline CDR1 and CDR2 sequences are MNHEY and SVGEGT. CDR3 length equals 16 residues. Trimming took 5 bases from V and 0 from J, leaving 15 bases between them. CDR3 amino acids: CASSPVDYASTDTQYF. The CDR3 bases are TGTGCCAGCAGTCCGGTCGACTACGCTAGCACAGATACGCAGTATTTT.

The chain combines TRBV25-1 with TRBJ2-1, with 9 nucleotides matching TRBD1. The trim removed 5 bases at V and 7 bases at J, leaving 3 bases unmatched. CDR1 MGHDK and CDR2 SYGVNS come from the germline V gene. There are 13 residues in the CDR3. In nucleotides, the CDR3 is TGTGCCAGCAGTACGACAGGGGGTAATGAGCAGTTCTTC. It specifies CASSTTGGNEQFF.

The chain uses TRBV5-1 and TRBJ2-1, with 7 bases that match TRBD1. J gave up 7 bases and V 0 bases, and 4 bases lay outside the gene matches. Germline CDR1 reads SGHRS; CDR2 reads YFSETQ. CDR3 length: 14 amino acids. CDR3 in amino acids: CASSLDRGENEQFF. The DNA for the CDR3 is TGCGCCAGCAGCTTGGACAGGGGAGAGAATGAGCAGTTCTTC. Full variable domain (remainder filled in from reference TRBV5-1 and TRBJ2-1): KAGVTQTPRYLIKTRGQQVTLSCSPISGHRSVSWYQQTPGQGLQFLFEYFSETQRNKGNFPGRFSGRQFSNSRSEMNVSTLELGDSALYLCASSLDRGENEQFFGPGTRLTVL.